The T cell receptor (beta chain) described here comes from a study of T cell repertoires in cytomegalovirus infection (dated by TCRdb to between 2018 and 2021). Background for the entire study: Recently identified HLA-C-restricted CMV epitopes, whose presentation resists viral immunomodulation, were targeted by peptide stimulations together with well-studied HLA-B-restricted epitopes. Donor HLA type was relevant to the analysis, because carriage of CMV infection together with the matching HLA type was indicated by public TCR beta signatures.

What the authors observed across the whole study: In the ex vivo response, HLA-C-restricted CMV-specific TCR beta clonotypes were dominant, and in two of eight donors the single most frequent clonotype came from this HLA-C-restricted group. In both this cohort and an independent roughly 360-donor cohort, the cumulative frequency of public TCR beta family members distinguished carriers of CMV infection plus the relevant HLA type.

Points on this clonotype: This clone's antigen is unknown. No base-level quality is on record; no much larger clone is a single base apart.

CDR1 and CDR2, looked up from the germline V gene (reference sequence), are DFQATT and SNEGSKA. Spanning cysteine to phenylalanine, the CDR3 consists of 15 amino acids. The only DNA kept is the CDR3, 45 bases in frame from the first base. The V end loses 5 bases and the J end loses 4 bases, and a stretch of 18 bases separates them. Explained via the paper, the treatment or condition label denotes: in vitro stimulation with specific CMV peptide epitopes to enrich CMV-specific T cells. The instrument was an Illumina HiSeq 1500. TCRdb reprocessing: public reads trimmed at Q25 with fastp, clones called with MiXCR, in-frame beta chains kept. Each CDR3 protein appears once, grouped with its most common genes and DNA. This sample lists 570,000 or so distinct CDR3 sequences; 35% to 50% were detected once. Jointly, the top ten make up about 46% of the sample.

The chain links TRBV20-1 with TRBJ1-3, with no reliable assignment of the D segment. The starting material was cultured PBMCs, obtained from culture after CMV antigen stimulation. The receptor comes from a human donor in good health (CMV status not recorded). Some clones in this sample may be carry-over from other donors' samples. The DNA sequence is given as TGCAGTGCTGATATAGCTGGCGGTATCGGAAACACCATATATTTT. This is translated as CSADIAGGIGNTIYF.